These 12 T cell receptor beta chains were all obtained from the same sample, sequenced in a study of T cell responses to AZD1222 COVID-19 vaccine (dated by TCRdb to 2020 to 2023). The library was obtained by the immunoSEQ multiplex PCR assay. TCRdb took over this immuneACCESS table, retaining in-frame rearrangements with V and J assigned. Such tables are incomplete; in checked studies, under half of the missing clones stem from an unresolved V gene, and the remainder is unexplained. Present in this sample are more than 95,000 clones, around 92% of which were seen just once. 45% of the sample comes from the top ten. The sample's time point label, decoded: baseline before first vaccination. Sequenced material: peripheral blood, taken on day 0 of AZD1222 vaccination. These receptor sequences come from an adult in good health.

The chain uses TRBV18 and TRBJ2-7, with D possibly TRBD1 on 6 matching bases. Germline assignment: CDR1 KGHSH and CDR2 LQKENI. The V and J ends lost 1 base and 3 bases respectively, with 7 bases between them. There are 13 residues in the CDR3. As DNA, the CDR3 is TGTGCCAGCTCACCACGGGACATCTACGAGCAGTACTTC. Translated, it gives CASSPRDIYEQYF.

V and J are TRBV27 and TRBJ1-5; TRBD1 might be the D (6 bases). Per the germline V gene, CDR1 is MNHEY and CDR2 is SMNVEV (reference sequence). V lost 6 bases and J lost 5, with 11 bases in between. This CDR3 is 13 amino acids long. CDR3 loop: CASSRGDYQPQHF. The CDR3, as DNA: TGTGCCAGCAGCAGGGGCGATTATCAGCCCCAGCATTTT.

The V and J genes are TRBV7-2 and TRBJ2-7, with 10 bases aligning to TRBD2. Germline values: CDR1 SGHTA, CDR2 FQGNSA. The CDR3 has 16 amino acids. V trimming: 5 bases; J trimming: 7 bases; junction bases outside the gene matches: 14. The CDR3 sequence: CASSTASGSAGGEQYF. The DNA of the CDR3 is TGTGCCAGCAGCACCGCTAGCGGGAGCGCTGGCGGGGAGCAGTACTTC.

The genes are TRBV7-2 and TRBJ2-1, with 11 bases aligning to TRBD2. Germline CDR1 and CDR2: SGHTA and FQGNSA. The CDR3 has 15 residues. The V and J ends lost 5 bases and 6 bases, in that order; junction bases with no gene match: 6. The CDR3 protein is CASSLLAGAVNEQFF. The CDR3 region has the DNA TGTGCCAGCAGCCTACTAGCGGGAGCCGTCAATGAGCAGTTCTTC.

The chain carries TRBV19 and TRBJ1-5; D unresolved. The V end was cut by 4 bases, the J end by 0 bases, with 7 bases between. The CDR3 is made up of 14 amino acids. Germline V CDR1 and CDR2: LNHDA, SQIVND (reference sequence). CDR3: CASSTSGSNQPQHF. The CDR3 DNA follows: TGTGCCAGTAGTACGTCGGGTAGCAATCAGCCCCAGCATTTT.

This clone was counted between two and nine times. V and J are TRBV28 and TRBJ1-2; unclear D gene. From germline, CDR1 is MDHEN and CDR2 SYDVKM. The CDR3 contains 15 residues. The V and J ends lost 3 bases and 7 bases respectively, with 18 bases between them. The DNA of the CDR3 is TGTGCCAGCAGTTTGGCTTCGATCTACTTTCCTGGCTACACCTTC. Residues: CASSLASIYFPGYTF.

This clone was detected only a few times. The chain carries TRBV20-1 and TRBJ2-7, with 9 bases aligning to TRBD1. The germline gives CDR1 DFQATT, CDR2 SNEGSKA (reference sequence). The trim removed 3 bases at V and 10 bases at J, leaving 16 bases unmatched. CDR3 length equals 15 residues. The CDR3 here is CSASGTGLRTTEQYF. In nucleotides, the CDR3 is TGCAGTGCTAGTGGGACAGGGCTTCGAACTACGGAACAGTACTTC.

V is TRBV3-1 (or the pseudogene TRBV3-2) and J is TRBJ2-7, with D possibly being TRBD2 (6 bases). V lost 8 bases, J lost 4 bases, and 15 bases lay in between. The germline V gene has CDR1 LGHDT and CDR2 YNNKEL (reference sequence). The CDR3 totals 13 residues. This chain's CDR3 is CASGWAGRYEQYF. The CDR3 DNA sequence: TGTGCCAGCGGGTGGGCAGGGAGGTACGAGCAGTACTTC.

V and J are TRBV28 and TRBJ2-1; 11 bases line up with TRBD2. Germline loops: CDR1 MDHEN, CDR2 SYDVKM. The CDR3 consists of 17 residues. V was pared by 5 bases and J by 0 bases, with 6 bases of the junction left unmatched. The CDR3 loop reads CASSIVAGGPSYNEQFF. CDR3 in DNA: TGTGCCAGCAGTATCGTAGCGGGAGGGCCCTCCTACAATGAGCAGTTCTTC.

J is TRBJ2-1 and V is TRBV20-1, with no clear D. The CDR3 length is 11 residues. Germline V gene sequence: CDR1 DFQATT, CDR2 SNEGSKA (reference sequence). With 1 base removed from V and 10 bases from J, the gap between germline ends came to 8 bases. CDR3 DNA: TGCAGTGCTAGAGCGGCCAAAGAGCAGTTCTTC. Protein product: CSARAAKEQFF.

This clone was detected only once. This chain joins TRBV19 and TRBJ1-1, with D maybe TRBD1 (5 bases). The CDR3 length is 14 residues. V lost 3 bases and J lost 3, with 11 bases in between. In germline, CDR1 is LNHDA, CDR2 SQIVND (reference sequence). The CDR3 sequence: CASSIGGADTEAFF. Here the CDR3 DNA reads TGTGCCAGTAGTATTGGAGGGGCCGACACTGAAGCTTTCTTT.

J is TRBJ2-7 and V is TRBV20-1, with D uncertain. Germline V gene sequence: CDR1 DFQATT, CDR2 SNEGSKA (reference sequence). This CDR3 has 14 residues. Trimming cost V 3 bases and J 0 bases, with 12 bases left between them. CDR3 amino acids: CSASGRKSSYEQYF. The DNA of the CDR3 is TGCAGTGCTAGTGGCAGGAAGAGCTCCTACGAGCAGTACTTC.